This section outlines one T cell receptor (beta chain) sequence together with its context. This CDR3 is also generated by other DNA sequences in the sample. The repertoire was sequenced with immunoSEQ multiplex PCR; TCRdb's copy has only in-frame clones and lacks some. The sample comprises approximately 2,200,000 clones, 85% to 95% of which are singletons, and approximately 1.7% rests with the top ten. This record comes from a study of shared clonotypes between healthy human individuals. Naive CD8 cells comprised CD45RO-negative, CCR7-positively selected cells, excluding terminally differentiated effector memory CD45RA+ cells. This receptor was obtained from a man aged 18 to 30 in good health. Some clones in this sample may be carry-over from other donors' samples. The sample comprised naive CD8+ T cells from PBMCs.

CDR3 sequence (DNA): TGTGCCAGCAGTTTGGCCGGGAGTAGCTACGAGCAGTACTTC. It yields the protein CASSLAGSSYEQYF. The chain uses TRBV27 and TRBJ2-7, with a tentative D call TRBD2 (6 bases). CDR1 and CDR2 from the germline V gene are MNHEY and SMNVEV (reference sequence). This CDR3 is 14 amino acids long. V lost 3 bases and J 3 bases, leaving 12 bases between the germline ends.